This is a list of T cell receptor beta chains from one sample in a study of T cell repertoires in cytomegalovirus infection. The antigens of these receptors remain unknown. TCRdb re-called the reads through MiXCR, storing one row per CDR3 protein. Here the sample spans 300,000 to 400,000 distinct CDR3 sequences, about 27% being singletons. This material consisted of cultured PBMCs, taken from culture after CMV antigen stimulation. These receptor sequences come from a human donor in good health (CMV status not recorded). Some clones in this sample may be carry-over from other donors' samples. Both conserved end residues are part of each CDR3. A D gene is named only where the DNA matches it firmly. The size entry is marked missing in some rows and otherwise reads once, few, many or a size class.

j_gene | v_gene | d_gene | abundance | CDR3nt | CDR3aa
TRBJ1-5 | TRBV11-1 | NA | NA | TGTGCCAGCAGCTTAGAGGACAATCAGCCCCAGCATTTT | CASSLEDNQPQHF
TRBJ2-7 | TRBV6-1 | TRBD1 | NA | TGTGCCAGCAGGACCGGGGACAGGGCAATCTACGAGCAGTACTTC | CASRTGDRAIYEQYF
TRBJ1-5 | TRBV20-1 | NA | NA | TGCAGTGCTGGGGCGGGGGAAGGTGGGCCCCAGCATTTT | CSAGAGEGGPQHF
TRBJ2-1 | TRBV20-1 | TRBD2 | few | TGCAGTGCTAGAGTCCTTGGACTAGCGGGAGATTGGGAGCAGTTCTTC | CSARVLGLAGDWEQFF
TRBJ2-5 | TRBV27 | TRBD2 | few | TGTGCCAGCAGTTTACCTCGGATGACGGGAGGGCGGCGGGAGACCCAGTACTTC | CASSLPRMTGGRRETQYF
TRBJ1-5 | TRBV7-8 | NA | NA | TGTGCCAGCAGCTTACGAAGAGGACGGAGTCAGCCCCAGCATTTT | CASSLRRGRSQPQHF
TRBJ2-2 | TRBV10-3 | TRBD2 | few | TGTGCCATCAGAACTAGCGGGGGGGCCCTCGGGGAGCTGTTTTTT | CAIRTSGGALGELFF
TRBJ2-7 | TRBV27 | TRBD2 | NA | TGTGCCAGCAGTGTACCGGGACCTAGCGGGTCCAACGAGCAGTACTTC | CASSVPGPSGSNEQYF
TRBJ2-5 | TRBV10-3 | NA | few | TGTGCCATCAGTGAGTCGAATTCACAGGGAAGGGAGACCCAGTACTTC | CAISESNSQGRETQYF
TRBJ2-2 | TRBV7-4 | TRBD2 | NA | TGTGCCAGCAGCTTTCGTAACGGCGGGAGGAACACCGGGGAGCTGTTTTTT | CASSFRNGGRNTGELFF
TRBJ2-1 | TRBV4-1 | NA | NA | TGCGCCAGCAGCCAAGATGGGACGGCGGGTCCCTACAATGAGCAGTTCTTC | CASSQDGTAGPYNEQFF
TRBJ2-1 | TRBV12-3/TRBV12-4 | TRBD2 | NA | TGTGCCAGCACTTTACGACCCCTACGGGGACTAGCGGGAGGGAGCTCCTACAATGAGCAGTTCTTC | CASTLRPLRGLAGGSSYNEQFF
TRBJ1-5 | TRBV28 | NA | NA | TGTGCCAGCAGTTTGAGACAGTACAATCAGCCCCAGCATTTT | CASSLRQYNQPQHF
TRBJ2-2 | TRBV27 | TRBD2 | NA | TGTGCCAGCAGTCCCAGACCTAGCGGGAGAATTAACACCGGGGAGCTGTTTTTT | CASSPRPSGRINTGELFF
TRBJ2-4 | TRBV12-3/TRBV12-4 | NA | many | TGTGCCAGCAGTTTAAGGGGGGACATTCAGTACTTC | CASSLRGDIQYF
TRBJ2-3 | TRBV10-2 | NA | few | TGCGCCAGCAGTGACGGCACAGATACGCAGTATTTT | CASSDGTDTQYF
TRBJ1-1 | TRBV4-1 | NA | NA | TGCGCCAGCAGCCAAGTTGGACAGATAGAAGCTTTCTTT | CASSQVGQIEAFF
TRBJ2-5 | TRBV20-1 | NA | NA | TGCAGTGCTTCCGAGGGGGGGGTCGGAAAGACCCAGTACTTC | CSASEGGVGKTQYF
TRBJ1-6 | TRBV7-8 | NA | NA | TGTGCCAGCAGCTTAGCCCAGTCCTATCCCCCGGATTCACCCCTCCACTTT | CASSLAQSYPPDSPLHF
TRBJ2-2 | TRBV12-3/TRBV12-4 | NA | few | TGTGCCAGCCTCCCTATGGCCTTTGGGGCGAACACCGGGGAGCTGTTTTTT | CASLPMAFGANTGELFF
TRBJ1-1 | TRBV12-3/TRBV12-4 | TRBD1 | NA | TGTGCCAGCAGTCCCCCGGGACAGGGGGTCGCTGAAGCTTTCTTT | CASSPPGQGVAEAFF
TRBJ2-2 | TRBV7-3 | NA | NA | TGTGCCGCGGCGCTAGCGAGCACCGGGGAGCTGTTTTTT | CAAALASTGELFF
TRBJ2-7 | TRBV28 | TRBD1 | few | TGTGCCAGCAGTTTGTTGCAGGGGGACGAGCAGTACTTC | CASSLLQGDEQYF
TRBJ1-2 | TRBV7-8 | TRBD1 | NA | TGTGCCAGCAGCCGACAGGGGTTATATGGCTACACCTTC | CASSRQGLYGYTF
TRBJ2-2 | TRBV24-1 | NA | NA | TGTGCCACCAGTGATTCCACTGCATTTGGTTCGTTCGGGGAGCTGTTTTTT | CATSDSTAFGSFGELFF
TRBJ1-5 | TRBV7-2 | TRBD1 | many | TGTGCCAGCAGCAAATCCGGGACAGGGGTTAATCAGCCCCAGCATTTT | CASSKSGTGVNQPQHF
TRBJ2-3 | TRBV27 | TRBD2 | few | TGTGCCAGCAGTTTCTCCGGGACTACTAGCACAGATACGCAGTATTTT | CASSFSGTTSTDTQYF
TRBJ2-5 | TRBV10-3 | NA | NA | TGTGCCATCAACGTCGGGGGTCAACAAGAGACCCAGTACTTC | CAINVGGQQETQYF
TRBJ2-3 | TRBV5-1 | NA | NA | TGCGCCAGCAGCTTGGGTCACACAGATACGCAGTATTTT | CASSLGHTDTQYF
TRBJ2-7 | TRBV20-1 | NA | few | TGCAGTGCTAGTTCCTCGGGTGGCGCTCCCTACGAGCAGTACTTC | CSASSSGGAPYEQYF
TRBJ1-3 | TRBV12-3/TRBV12-4 | NA | many | TGTGCCAGCAGTTTCCGGCTACTTCCTTTCTTTAGCTCTGGAAACACCATATATTTT | CASSFRLLPFFSSGNTIYF
TRBJ1-2 | TRBV28 | NA | NA | TGTGCCAGCAGCCCCTCGGGGGGGAATATCTATGGCTACACCTTC | CASSPSGGNIYGYTF
TRBJ2-1 | TRBV7-8 | TRBD2 | NA | TGTGCCAGCAGCTTAGCAGCGGGGGGGCCTAAATACAATGAGCAGTTCTTC | CASSLAAGGPKYNEQFF
TRBJ1-2 | TRBV6-6 | NA | NA | TGTGCCAGCAGTGTGGACGGGGCCATGAGTGGCTACACCTTC | CASSVDGAMSGYTF
TRBJ2-3 | TRBV19 | NA | NA | TGTGCCAGTAGTATTGGTGGTCGGGATACGCAGTATTTT | CASSIGGRDTQYF
TRBJ2-1 | TRBV7-3 | TRBD1 | NA | TGTGCCAGCAGCTTAAGACAGGGGATGTACAATGAGCAGTTCTTC | CASSLRQGMYNEQFF
TRBJ2-3 | TRBV2 | NA | few | TGTGCCAGCACCGGCCAAGATACGCAGTATTTT | CASTGQDTQYF
TRBJ1-2 | TRBV20-1 | NA | NA | TGCAGTGCTAGAGATCGTGACCTTTTGGATGGCTACACCTTC | CSARDRDLLDGYTF
TRBJ1-3 | TRBV7-6 | TRBD1 | many | TGTGCCAGCAGCTTCGCAGGACAGGGGGCAACTGGAAACACCATATATTTT | CASSFAGQGATGNTIYF
TRBJ2-5 | TRBV11-1 | NA | NA | TGTGCCAGCAGCTCGAGTCGGGGGCGCCTGGAGACCCAGTACTTC | CASSSSRGRLETQYF
TRBJ1-5 | TRBV5-1 | NA | NA | TGCGCCAGCAGCTTTGGGGGCTTGAAGGATCAGCCCCAGCATTTT | CASSFGGLKDQPQHF
TRBJ2-3 | TRBV20-1 | TRBD2 | few | TGCAGTGCTAGAGAGGGGGGGACAGATACGCAGTATTTT | CSAREGGTDTQYF
TRBJ1-2 | TRBV7-2 | NA | many | TGTGCCAGCAGCTTAGTACAGGGCCCCGGTGGCTACACCTTC | CASSLVQGPGGYTF
TRBJ1-1 | TRBV7-2 | NA | many | TGTGCCAGCAGCTTACTGGGGTCGGACACTGAAGCTTTCTTT | CASSLLGSDTEAFF
TRBJ1-5 | TRBV6-6 | NA | NA | TGTGCCAGCAGTTACGGGGGTAGGAGCAATCAGCCCCAGCATTTT | CASSYGGRSNQPQHF
TRBJ2-1 | TRBV19 | TRBD1 | NA | TGTGCCAGTAGTCGACCCCCGGACAGGGGATGGGATGAGCAGTTCTTC | CASSRPPDRGWDEQFF
TRBJ1-6 | TRBV5-1 | NA | few | TGCGCCAGCAGCTTGGTTCGGGGCGGGAAGAGATCACCCCTCCACTTT | CASSLVRGGKRSPLHF
TRBJ2-7 | TRBV7-8 | TRBD1 | many | TGTGCCAGCAGCCCCCCTGGGACAGGGAACCACGAGCAGTACTTC | CASSPPGTGNHEQYF
TRBJ1-4 | TRBV6-1 | NA | few | TGTGCCAGCAGTTACCTGGGTGAAAAACTGTTTTTT | CASSYLGEKLFF
TRBJ1-1 | TRBV7-9 | NA | NA | TGTGCCAGCAGCCCCCCTGACCGAGCACCCGAAGCTTTCTTT | CASSPPDRAPEAFF
TRBJ1-3 | TRBV7-2 | NA | NA | TGTGCCAGCAGCCTACGACAGGGAAACACCATATATTTT | CASSLRQGNTIYF
TRBJ2-4 | TRBV20-1 | TRBD1 | NA | TGCAGTGCTAGTCACAGGGGAATTTCCAAAAACATTCAGTACTTC | CSASHRGISKNIQYF
TRBJ2-7 | TRBV7-2 | NA | many | TGTGCCAGCAGCTTATGGGGGGAAAACTACGAGCAGTACTTC | CASSLWGENYEQYF
TRBJ2-7 | TRBV4-1 | NA | few | TGCGCCAGCAGCCAAGACAGAGTAGACGAGCAGTACTTC | CASSQDRVDEQYF